These T cell receptor beta chains were read from a single sample in a study of control samples from healthy donors and cancer patients. Profiled with immunoSEQ multiplex PCR; TCRdb holds only in-frame clones, not every one. Of about 120,000 clones listed, 70% to 90% are singletons. The sample consisted of blood. These receptors came from a man between 40 and 49 years old in good health. CDR3s include the opening cysteine and the closing phenylalanine or tryptophan. Each record gives: clone size, D gene, J gene, V gene, CDR3 protein, CDR3 DNA. A D gene is named only where the DNA matches it firmly. Some rows have no size entry. The others give once, few or many, or a class for an expanded clone.

. | . | TRBJ2-2 | TRBV7-2 | CASSLWRSEVTGELFF | TGTGCCAGCAGCTTATGGCGGTCTGAAGTCACCGGGGAGCTGTTTTTT
. | . | TRBJ1-4 | TRBV24-1 | CAPSDLGGKGWGEKLFF | TGTGCCCCCAGTGATTTGGGGGGGAAGGGATGGGGTGAAAAACTGTTTTTT
few | TRBD1 | TRBJ2-7 | TRBV19 | CASSMTGATYEQYF | TGTGCCAGTAGTATGACAGGGGCTACCTACGAGCAGTACTTC
. | . | TRBJ2-2 | TRBV5-8 | CASSLGLAPNTGELFF | TGTGCCAGCAGCTTAGGCTTAGCCCCTAACACCGGGGAGCTGTTTTTT
. | . | TRBJ2-7 | TRBV18 | CASLGDSNEQYF | TGTGCCAGCTTAGGGGATTCCAACGAGCAGTACTTC
. | TRBD1 | TRBJ1-3 | TRBV28 | CASSGDRFGNTIYF | TGTGCCAGCAGTGGGGACAGATTTGGAAACACCATATATTTT
once | . | TRBJ2-7 | TRBV5-1 | CASSPVEGYEQYF | TGCGCCAGCAGCCCCGTGGAGGGGTACGAGCAGTACTTC
. | TRBD1 | TRBJ1-6 | TRBV2 | CAGSPGTGGSYNSPLHF | TGTGCCGGAAGTCCCGGGACAGGGGGATCCTATAATTCACCCCTCCACTTT
. | . | TRBJ1-6 | TRBV5-6 | CASSLGGSYNSPLHF | TGTGCCAGCAGCTTGGGGGGTTCCTATAATTCACCCCTCCACTTT
. | TRBD1 | TRBJ2-4 | TRBV14 | CASSLRRGPKNIQYF | TGTGCCAGCAGCTTACGCAGGGGGCCCAAAAACATTCAGTACTTC
. | TRBD1 | TRBJ1-3 | TRBV7-2 | CASKPDRGGFLSGNTIYF | TGTGCCAGCAAACCGGACAGGGGCGGATTCCTCTCTGGAAACACCATATATTTT
. | TRBD1 | TRBJ1-6 | TRBV5-1 | CASSFRTGENSPLHF | TGCGCCAGCAGCTTTCGGACAGGAGAGAATTCACCCCTCCACTTT
. | TRBD1 | TRBJ2-7 | TRBV10-3 | CAISRGQGTYEQYF | TGTGCCATCAGCCGCGGACAGGGGACCTACGAGCAGTACTTC
. | . | TRBJ2-7 | TRBV6-1 | CASSENWAVTSYEQYF | TGTGCCAGCAGTGAAAATTGGGCAGTGACCTCCTACGAGCAGTACTTC
few | . | TRBJ1-3 | TRBV29-1 | CSVDSASGGNTIYF | TGCAGCGTTGACTCGGCATCGGGGGGAAACACCATATATTTT
. | TRBD1 | TRBJ2-3 | TRBV7-8 | CASSSLGDRGRTDTQYF | TGTGCCAGCAGCTCACTGGGGGACAGGGGGCGTACAGATACGCAGTATTTT
. | . | TRBJ2-2 | TRBV3-1/TRBV3-2 | CASSHTVRVSTGELFF | TGTGCCAGCAGCCATACCGTGCGAGTTTCCACCGGGGAGCTGTTTTTT
. | . | TRBJ2-5 | TRBV9 | CASSPGATGQETQYF | TGTGCCAGCAGCCCCGGGGCGACAGGCCAGGAGACCCAGTACTTC
. | TRBD1 | TRBJ1-2 | TRBV24-1 | CATSAAAGTGSNYGYTF | TGTGCCACCAGTGCCGCAGCCGGGACAGGGTCTAACTATGGCTACACCTTC
. | . | TRBJ2-1 | TRBV19 | CASRPAWGSYNEQFF | TGTGCCAGTAGACCCGCGTGGGGGTCCTACAATGAGCAGTTCTTC
. | . | TRBJ1-3 | TRBV15 | CATSRVGLGGNTIYF | TGTGCCACCAGCAGAGTGGGGCTAGGTGGAAACACCATATATTTT
once | TRBD2 | TRBJ2-1 | TRBV24-1 | CATSDGLAGGPSSYNEQFF | TGTGCCACCAGTGATGGACTAGCGGGGGGACCAAGCTCCTACAATGAGCAGTTCTTC
. | TRBD2 | TRBJ2-3 | TRBV30 | CAWNPLAGGRDTQYF | TGTGCCTGGAACCCACTAGCGGGGGGGCGTGATACGCAGTATTTT
. | . | TRBJ2-7 | TRBV19 | CASSIGVHEQYF | TGTGCCAGTAGTATAGGGGTCCACGAGCAGTACTTC
. | TRBD2 | TRBJ2-7 | TRBV6-5 | CASSYYWEGEYF | TGTGCCAGCAGTTACTACTGGGAGGGTGAGTACTTC
. | TRBD1 | TRBJ2-2 | TRBV30 | CAWTTLTGASGELFF | TGTGCCTGGACCACCCTGACAGGGGCCAGCGGGGAGCTGTTTTTT
. | . | TRBJ1-6 | TRBV6-5 | CASSVVGRYSPLHF | TGTGCCAGCAGCGTCGTGGGCAGATATTCACCCCTCCACTTT
. | . | TRBJ1-1 | TRBV6-1 | CASSAGGDPRGDTEAFF | TGTGCCAGCAGTGCGGGGGGAGACCCTCGGGGCGACACTGAAGCTTTCTTT
. | . | TRBJ2-2 | TRBV9 | CASSVAVRGNTGELFF | TGTGCCAGCAGCGTAGCTGTACGGGGGAACACCGGGGAGCTGTTTTTT
. | . | TRBJ2-7 | TRBV5-1 | CASSLAGFSYEQYF | TGCGCCAGCAGCTTGGCGGGGTTCTCCTACGAGCAGTACTTC
. | TRBD1 | TRBJ2-7 | TRBV3-1/TRBV3-2 | CASSPLPGQETYEQYF | TGTGCCAGCAGCCCACTCCCGGGACAGGAGACCTACGAGCAGTACTTC
. | . | TRBJ1-2 | TRBV30 | CAWSVGQNYYGYTF | TGTGCCTGGAGTGTCGGGCAGAATTACTATGGCTACACCTTC
few | TRBD1 | TRBJ1-1 | TRBV3-1/TRBV3-2 | CASSYLPGQGFTEAFF | TGTGCCAGCAGCTATCTTCCGGGACAGGGGTTCACTGAAGCTTTCTTT
. | . | TRBJ1-5 | TRBV6-2/TRBV6-3 | CASSYWQSRGSNQPQHF | TGTGCCAGCAGTTACTGGCAGTCCAGGGGTAGCAATCAGCCCCAGCATTTT
. | TRBD1 | TRBJ1-3 | TRBV4-1 | CASSQGTGAGNTIYF | TGCGCCAGCAGCCAAGGGACAGGGGCTGGAAACACCATATATTTT
. | TRBD1 | TRBJ1-2 | TRBV6-6 | CASTRQGETYGYTF | TGTGCCAGCACCAGACAGGGGGAGACCTATGGCTACACCTTC
. | TRBD1 | TRBJ1-1 | TRBV11-2 | CASSSQTGGRTEAFF | TGTGCCAGCAGCTCTCAAACAGGGGGCCGGACTGAAGCTTTCTTT
. | . | TRBJ1-1 | TRBV25-1 | CASTSGHTNTEAFF | TGTGCCAGCACATCGGGACATACGAACACTGAAGCTTTCTTT
. | . | TRBJ1-3 | TRBV6-6 | CASSYLANTIYF | TGTGCCAGCAGTTATTTGGCTAACACCATATATTTT
. | . | TRBJ2-4 | TRBV3-1/TRBV3-2 | CASSQAGIQYF | TGTGCCAGCAGCCAAGCAGGAATTCAGTACTTC
. | . | TRBJ1-3 | TRBV6-5 | CASNNRGISGNTIYF | TGTGCCAGCAACAACAGAGGGATCTCTGGAAACACCATATATTTT
. | . | TRBJ1-2 | TRBV5-1 | CASSLRSGGYGYTF | TGCGCCAGCAGCTTGAGGTCGGGGGGCTATGGCTACACCTTC
. | . | TRBJ1-4 | TRBV9 | CASSPPRKRGVKEKLFF | TGTGCCAGCAGCCCCCCTAGGAAGAGGGGGGTGAAGGAAAAACTGTTTTTT
. | . | TRBJ2-1 | TRBV4-3 | CASSQGIYNEQFF | TGCGCCAGCAGCCAAGGGATATACAATGAGCAGTTCTTC
. | TRBD1 | TRBJ1-2 | TRBV4-1 | CASSHPGQGIFANYGYTF | TGCGCCAGCAGCCACCCGGGACAGGGAATTTTTGCTAACTATGGCTACACCTTC
. | . | TRBJ1-2 | TRBV19 | CASTLQGSFNYGYTF | TGTGCCAGTACCCTACAGGGCAGCTTTAACTATGGCTACACCTTC
. | . | TRBJ1-5 | TRBV7-9 | CASSLQDQPQHF | TGTGCCAGCAGCTTACAGGATCAGCCCCAGCATTTT
. | . | TRBJ2-2 | TRBV29-1 | CSVEKGTSNTGELFF | TGCAGCGTTGAAAAGGGGACCTCGAACACCGGGGAGCTGTTTTTT
few | TRBD1 | TRBJ1-2 | TRBV7-2 | CASSLGGQGNYGYTF | TGTGCCAGCAGCTTAGGGGGACAGGGGAACTATGGCTACACCTTC
. | . | TRBJ2-3 | TRBV24-1 | CATSDSGVTQYF | TGTGCCACCAGTGATTCAGGGGTTACGCAGTATTTT
once | TRBD2 | TRBJ2-2 | TRBV30 | CAWSGKGLGAGELFF | TGTGCCTGGAGCGGGAAGGGACTAGGGGCCGGGGAGCTGTTTTTT
. | . | TRBJ1-4 | TRBV5-1 | CASSLTPGREKLFF | TGCGCCAGCAGCTTGACTCCCGGTAGGGAAAAACTGTTTTTT
. | . | TRBJ1-4 | TRBV7-6 | CASSFAGINEKLFF | TGTGCCAGCAGCTTCGCAGGGATTAATGAAAAACTGTTTTTT
once | TRBD1 | TRBJ1-2 | TRBV29-1 | CSGQGVGYGYTF | TGCAGCGGACAGGGGGTAGGCTATGGCTACACCTTC